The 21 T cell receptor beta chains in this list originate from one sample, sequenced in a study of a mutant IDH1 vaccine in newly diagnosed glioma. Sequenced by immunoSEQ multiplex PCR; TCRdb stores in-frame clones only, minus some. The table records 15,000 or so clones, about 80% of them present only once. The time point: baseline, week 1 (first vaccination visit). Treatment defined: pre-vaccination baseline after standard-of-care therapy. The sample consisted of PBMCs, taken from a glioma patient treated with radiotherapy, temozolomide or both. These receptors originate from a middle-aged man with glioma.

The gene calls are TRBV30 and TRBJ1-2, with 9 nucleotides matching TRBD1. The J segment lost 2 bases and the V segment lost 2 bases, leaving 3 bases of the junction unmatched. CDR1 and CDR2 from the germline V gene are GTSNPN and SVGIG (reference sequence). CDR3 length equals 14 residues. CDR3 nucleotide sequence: TGTGCCTGGAGTCGGGACAGGGCCAACTATGGCTACACCTTC. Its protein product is CAWSRDRANYGYTF.

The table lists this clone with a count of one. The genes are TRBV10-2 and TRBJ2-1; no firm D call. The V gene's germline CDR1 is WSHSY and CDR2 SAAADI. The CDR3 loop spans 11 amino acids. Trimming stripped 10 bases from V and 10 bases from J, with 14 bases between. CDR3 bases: TGCGCCACCCAGGTCGCCGTAGAGCAGTTCTTC. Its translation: CATQVAVEQFF.

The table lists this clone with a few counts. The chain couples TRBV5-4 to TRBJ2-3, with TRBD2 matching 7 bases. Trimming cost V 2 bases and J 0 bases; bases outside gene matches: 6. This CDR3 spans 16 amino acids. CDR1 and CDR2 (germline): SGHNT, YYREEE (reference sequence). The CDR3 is CASSFIGRASTDTQYF. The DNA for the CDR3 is TGTGCCAGCAGCTTTATAGGGAGGGCCAGCACAGATACGCAGTATTTT. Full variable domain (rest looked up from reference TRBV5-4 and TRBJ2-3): ETGVTQSPTHLIKTRGQQVTLRCSSQSGHNTVSWYQQALGQGPQFIFQYYREEENGRGNFPPRFSGLQFPNYSSELNVNALELDDSALYLCASSFIGRASTDTQYFGPGTRLTVL.

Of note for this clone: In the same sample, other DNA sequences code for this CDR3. CDR3 in amino acids: CASSSIGLAGARHQETQYF. CDR3 nucleotides: TGTGCCAGCAGCTCGATTGGACTAGCGGGAGCGCGGCACCAAGAGACCCAGTACTTC. The chain has TRBV7-8 and TRBJ2-5; TRBD2 matches at 13 bases. With V trimmed by 4 bases and J by 0 bases, 11 bases remained unmatched. This CDR3 region has 19 residues. Germline-derived CDR1 and CDR2 are SGHVS and FQNEAQ. The full variable domain, in which reference TRBV7-8 and TRBJ2-5 provide the parts outside the CDR3, is GAGVSQSPRYKVAKRGQDVALRCDPISGHVSLFWYQQALGQGPEFLTYFQNEAQLDKSGLPSDRFFAERPEGSVSTLKIQRTQQEDSAVYLCASSSIGLAGARHQETQYFGPGTRLLVL.

The chain's CDR3 is CASRIIVRVLTDTQYF. The CDR3 DNA reads TGTGCCAGCAGGATAATTGTGCGGGTTCTCACAGATACGCAGTATTTT. The chain recombines TRBV27 with TRBJ2-3, with D possibly TRBD2 on 5 matching bases. The germline V gene encodes CDR1 MNHEY and CDR2 SMNVEV (reference sequence). There are 16 residues in the CDR3. V gave up 6 bases and J gave up 2 bases, with 18 bases separating them.

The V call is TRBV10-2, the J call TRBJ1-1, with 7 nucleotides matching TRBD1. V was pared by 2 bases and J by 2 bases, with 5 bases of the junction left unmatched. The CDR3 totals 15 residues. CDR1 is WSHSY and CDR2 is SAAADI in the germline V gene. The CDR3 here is CASSEAGQRNTEAFF. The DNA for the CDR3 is TGCGCCAGCAGTGAGGCGGGACAGCGAAACACTGAAGCTTTCTTT.

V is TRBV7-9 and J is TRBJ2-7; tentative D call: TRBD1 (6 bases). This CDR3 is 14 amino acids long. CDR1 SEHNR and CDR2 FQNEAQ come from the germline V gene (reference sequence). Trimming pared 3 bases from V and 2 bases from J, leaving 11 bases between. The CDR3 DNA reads TGTGCCAGCAGCTTGTCGGACAGACCCTACGAGCAGTACGTC. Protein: CASSLSDRPYEQYV.

CDR3 nucleotides: TGTGCCAGCAGTTACCCGGGATATAACACTGAAGCTTTCTTT. Amino acids: CASSYPGYNTEAFF. The genes are TRBV6-5 and TRBJ1-1; D is uncertain. This CDR3 region has 14 residues. Looked up from germline, CDR1 is MNHEY and CDR2 is SVGAGI. The V gene lost 2 bases and the J gene lost 2 bases, with 9 bases spanning the gap.

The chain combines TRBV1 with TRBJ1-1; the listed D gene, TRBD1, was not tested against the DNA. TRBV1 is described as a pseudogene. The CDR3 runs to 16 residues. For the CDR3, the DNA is TGCACCAGCAAAGTCCGGGACAGGGCTCCTCTCACTGAAGCTTTCTTT. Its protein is CTSKVRDRAPLTEAFF.

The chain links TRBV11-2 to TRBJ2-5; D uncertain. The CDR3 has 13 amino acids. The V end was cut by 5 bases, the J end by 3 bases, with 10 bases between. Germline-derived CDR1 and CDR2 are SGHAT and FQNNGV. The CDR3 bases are TGTGCCAGCAGCCTTGACCGAGAAGAGACCCAGTACTTC. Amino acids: CASSLDREETQYF.

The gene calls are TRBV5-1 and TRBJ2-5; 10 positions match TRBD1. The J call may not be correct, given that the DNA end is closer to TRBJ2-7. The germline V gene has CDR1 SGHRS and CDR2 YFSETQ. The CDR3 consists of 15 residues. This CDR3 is CASSQDRGFSNEQYF. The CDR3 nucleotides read TGCGCCAGCAGCCAGGACAGGGGGTTTAGCAACGAGCAGTACTTC.

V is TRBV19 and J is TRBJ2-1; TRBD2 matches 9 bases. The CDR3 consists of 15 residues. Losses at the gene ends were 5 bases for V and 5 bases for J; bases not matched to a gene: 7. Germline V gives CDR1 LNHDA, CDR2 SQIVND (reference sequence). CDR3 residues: CASSSWAGGHNEQFF. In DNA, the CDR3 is TGTGCCAGTAGTTCATGGGCGGGAGGGCACAATGAGCAGTTCTTC.

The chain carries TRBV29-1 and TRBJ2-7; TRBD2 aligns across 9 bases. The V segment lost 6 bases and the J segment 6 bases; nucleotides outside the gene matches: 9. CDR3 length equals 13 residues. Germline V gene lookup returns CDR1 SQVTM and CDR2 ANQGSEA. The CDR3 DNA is TGCAGCGTCCTTTTAGCGGGAGCTGGCGAGCAGTACGTC. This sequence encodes CSVLLAGAGEQYV.

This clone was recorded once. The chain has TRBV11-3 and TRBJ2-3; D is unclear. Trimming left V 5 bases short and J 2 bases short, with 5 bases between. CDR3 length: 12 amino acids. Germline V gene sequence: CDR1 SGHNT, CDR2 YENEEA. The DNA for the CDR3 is TGTGCCAGCAGCCCCAACACAGATACGCAGTATTTT. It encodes CASSPNTDTQYF.

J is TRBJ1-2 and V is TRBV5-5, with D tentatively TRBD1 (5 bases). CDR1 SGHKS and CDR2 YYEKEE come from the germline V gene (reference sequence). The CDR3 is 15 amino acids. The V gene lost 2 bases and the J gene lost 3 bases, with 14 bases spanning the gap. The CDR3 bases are TGTGCCAGCAGCTTCGAGGGGCGCGTCGACTATGGCTACACCTTC. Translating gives CASSFEGRVDYGYTF.

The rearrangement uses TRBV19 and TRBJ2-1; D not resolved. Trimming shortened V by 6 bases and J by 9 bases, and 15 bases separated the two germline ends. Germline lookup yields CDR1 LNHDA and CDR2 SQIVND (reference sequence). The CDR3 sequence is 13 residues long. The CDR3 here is CASRGPLTGEQFF. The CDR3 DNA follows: TGTGCCAGTAGAGGCCCTCTCACGGGTGAGCAGTTCTTC.

CDR3: CASSLGGQGNYGYTF. The CDR3 nucleotides read TGCGCCAGCAGCTTGGGGGGACAGGGGAACTATGGCTACACCTTC. The chain uses TRBV5-1 and TRBJ1-2; TRBD1 matches 10 bases. The V gene end was trimmed by 0 bases and the J gene end by 2 bases; junction bases not matched to a gene: 1. CDR1 and CDR2 (germline): SGHRS, YFSETQ. The CDR3 contains 15 residues.

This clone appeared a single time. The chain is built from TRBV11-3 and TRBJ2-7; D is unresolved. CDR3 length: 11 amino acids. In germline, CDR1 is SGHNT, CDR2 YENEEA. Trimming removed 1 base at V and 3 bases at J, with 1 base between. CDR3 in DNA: TGTGCCAGCAGCTTAGTCTACGAGCAGTACTTC. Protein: CASSLVYEQYF. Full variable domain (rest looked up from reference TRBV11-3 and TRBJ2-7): EAGVVQSPRYKIIEKKQPVAFWCNPISGHNTLYWYLQNLGQGPELLIRYENEEAVDDSQLPKDRFSAERLKGVDSTLKIQPAELGDSAVYLCASSLVYEQYFGPGTRLTVT.

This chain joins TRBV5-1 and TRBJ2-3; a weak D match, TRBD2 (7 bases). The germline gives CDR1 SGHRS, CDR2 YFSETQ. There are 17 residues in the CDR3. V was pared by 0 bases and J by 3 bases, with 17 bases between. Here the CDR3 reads CASSLGPSGGGTDTQYF. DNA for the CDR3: TGCGCCAGCAGCTTGGGGCCTAGCGGAGGGGGGACAGATACGCAGTATTTT.

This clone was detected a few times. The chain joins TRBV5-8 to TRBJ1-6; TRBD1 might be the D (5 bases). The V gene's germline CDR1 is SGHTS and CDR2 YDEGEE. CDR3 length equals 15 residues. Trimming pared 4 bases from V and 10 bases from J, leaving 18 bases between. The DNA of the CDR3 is TGTGCCAGCAGCCGCGGGACCGCCGGGGACTCACCCCTCCACTTT. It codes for CASSRGTAGDSPLHF. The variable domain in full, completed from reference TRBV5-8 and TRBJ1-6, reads EAGVTQSPTHLIKTRGQQATLRCSPISGHTSVYWYQQALGLGLQFLLWYDEGEERNRGNFPPRFSGRQFPNYSSELNVNALELEDSALYLCASSRGTAGDSPLHFGNGTRLTVT.

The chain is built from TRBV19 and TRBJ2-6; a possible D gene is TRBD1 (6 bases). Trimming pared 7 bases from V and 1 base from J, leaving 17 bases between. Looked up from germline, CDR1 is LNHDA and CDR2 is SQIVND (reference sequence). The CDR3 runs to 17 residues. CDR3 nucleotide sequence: TGTGCCAGTACCTCACCTAACAGGGATTCTGGGGCCAACGTCCTGACTTTC. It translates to CASTSPNRDSGANVLTF. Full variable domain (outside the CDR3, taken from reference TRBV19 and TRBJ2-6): DGGITQSPKYLFRKEGQNVTLSCEQNLNHDAMYWYRQDPGQGLRLIYYSQIVNDFQKGDIAEGYSVSREKKESFPLTVTSAQKNPTAFYLCASTSPNRDSGANVLTFGAGSRLTVL.